The T cell receptor (beta chain) under discussion was sequenced for a study of T cells in Graves' hyperthyroidism and ophthalmopathy. Amplification yielded TCR beta CDR3 regions, with RNA transcripts as the source. TCR CDR3 underwent first-round RT-PCR with the HTBI primer set. TCRdb passed the multiplex PCR reads through MiXCR, listing each CDR3 protein once. The sample shows fewer than 750,000 distinct CDR3 sequences, roughly 15% of them seen only once. The CDR3 sequence is 12 residues long. The germline V gene encodes CDR1 LNHNV and CDR2 YYDKDF (reference sequence). V lost 1 base and J 11 bases, leaving 9 bases between the germline ends. This clonotype was detected many times.

The TCR sequence derives from a woman aged 50 to 60 with Graves' ophthalmopathy. The specimen sequenced was blood. The chain joins TRBV15 to TRBJ2-1; D call uncertain. The DNA for the CDR3 is TGTGCCACCAGCAGAGCTGGGGAAAAGCAGTTCTTC. This sequence encodes CATSRAGEKQFF.